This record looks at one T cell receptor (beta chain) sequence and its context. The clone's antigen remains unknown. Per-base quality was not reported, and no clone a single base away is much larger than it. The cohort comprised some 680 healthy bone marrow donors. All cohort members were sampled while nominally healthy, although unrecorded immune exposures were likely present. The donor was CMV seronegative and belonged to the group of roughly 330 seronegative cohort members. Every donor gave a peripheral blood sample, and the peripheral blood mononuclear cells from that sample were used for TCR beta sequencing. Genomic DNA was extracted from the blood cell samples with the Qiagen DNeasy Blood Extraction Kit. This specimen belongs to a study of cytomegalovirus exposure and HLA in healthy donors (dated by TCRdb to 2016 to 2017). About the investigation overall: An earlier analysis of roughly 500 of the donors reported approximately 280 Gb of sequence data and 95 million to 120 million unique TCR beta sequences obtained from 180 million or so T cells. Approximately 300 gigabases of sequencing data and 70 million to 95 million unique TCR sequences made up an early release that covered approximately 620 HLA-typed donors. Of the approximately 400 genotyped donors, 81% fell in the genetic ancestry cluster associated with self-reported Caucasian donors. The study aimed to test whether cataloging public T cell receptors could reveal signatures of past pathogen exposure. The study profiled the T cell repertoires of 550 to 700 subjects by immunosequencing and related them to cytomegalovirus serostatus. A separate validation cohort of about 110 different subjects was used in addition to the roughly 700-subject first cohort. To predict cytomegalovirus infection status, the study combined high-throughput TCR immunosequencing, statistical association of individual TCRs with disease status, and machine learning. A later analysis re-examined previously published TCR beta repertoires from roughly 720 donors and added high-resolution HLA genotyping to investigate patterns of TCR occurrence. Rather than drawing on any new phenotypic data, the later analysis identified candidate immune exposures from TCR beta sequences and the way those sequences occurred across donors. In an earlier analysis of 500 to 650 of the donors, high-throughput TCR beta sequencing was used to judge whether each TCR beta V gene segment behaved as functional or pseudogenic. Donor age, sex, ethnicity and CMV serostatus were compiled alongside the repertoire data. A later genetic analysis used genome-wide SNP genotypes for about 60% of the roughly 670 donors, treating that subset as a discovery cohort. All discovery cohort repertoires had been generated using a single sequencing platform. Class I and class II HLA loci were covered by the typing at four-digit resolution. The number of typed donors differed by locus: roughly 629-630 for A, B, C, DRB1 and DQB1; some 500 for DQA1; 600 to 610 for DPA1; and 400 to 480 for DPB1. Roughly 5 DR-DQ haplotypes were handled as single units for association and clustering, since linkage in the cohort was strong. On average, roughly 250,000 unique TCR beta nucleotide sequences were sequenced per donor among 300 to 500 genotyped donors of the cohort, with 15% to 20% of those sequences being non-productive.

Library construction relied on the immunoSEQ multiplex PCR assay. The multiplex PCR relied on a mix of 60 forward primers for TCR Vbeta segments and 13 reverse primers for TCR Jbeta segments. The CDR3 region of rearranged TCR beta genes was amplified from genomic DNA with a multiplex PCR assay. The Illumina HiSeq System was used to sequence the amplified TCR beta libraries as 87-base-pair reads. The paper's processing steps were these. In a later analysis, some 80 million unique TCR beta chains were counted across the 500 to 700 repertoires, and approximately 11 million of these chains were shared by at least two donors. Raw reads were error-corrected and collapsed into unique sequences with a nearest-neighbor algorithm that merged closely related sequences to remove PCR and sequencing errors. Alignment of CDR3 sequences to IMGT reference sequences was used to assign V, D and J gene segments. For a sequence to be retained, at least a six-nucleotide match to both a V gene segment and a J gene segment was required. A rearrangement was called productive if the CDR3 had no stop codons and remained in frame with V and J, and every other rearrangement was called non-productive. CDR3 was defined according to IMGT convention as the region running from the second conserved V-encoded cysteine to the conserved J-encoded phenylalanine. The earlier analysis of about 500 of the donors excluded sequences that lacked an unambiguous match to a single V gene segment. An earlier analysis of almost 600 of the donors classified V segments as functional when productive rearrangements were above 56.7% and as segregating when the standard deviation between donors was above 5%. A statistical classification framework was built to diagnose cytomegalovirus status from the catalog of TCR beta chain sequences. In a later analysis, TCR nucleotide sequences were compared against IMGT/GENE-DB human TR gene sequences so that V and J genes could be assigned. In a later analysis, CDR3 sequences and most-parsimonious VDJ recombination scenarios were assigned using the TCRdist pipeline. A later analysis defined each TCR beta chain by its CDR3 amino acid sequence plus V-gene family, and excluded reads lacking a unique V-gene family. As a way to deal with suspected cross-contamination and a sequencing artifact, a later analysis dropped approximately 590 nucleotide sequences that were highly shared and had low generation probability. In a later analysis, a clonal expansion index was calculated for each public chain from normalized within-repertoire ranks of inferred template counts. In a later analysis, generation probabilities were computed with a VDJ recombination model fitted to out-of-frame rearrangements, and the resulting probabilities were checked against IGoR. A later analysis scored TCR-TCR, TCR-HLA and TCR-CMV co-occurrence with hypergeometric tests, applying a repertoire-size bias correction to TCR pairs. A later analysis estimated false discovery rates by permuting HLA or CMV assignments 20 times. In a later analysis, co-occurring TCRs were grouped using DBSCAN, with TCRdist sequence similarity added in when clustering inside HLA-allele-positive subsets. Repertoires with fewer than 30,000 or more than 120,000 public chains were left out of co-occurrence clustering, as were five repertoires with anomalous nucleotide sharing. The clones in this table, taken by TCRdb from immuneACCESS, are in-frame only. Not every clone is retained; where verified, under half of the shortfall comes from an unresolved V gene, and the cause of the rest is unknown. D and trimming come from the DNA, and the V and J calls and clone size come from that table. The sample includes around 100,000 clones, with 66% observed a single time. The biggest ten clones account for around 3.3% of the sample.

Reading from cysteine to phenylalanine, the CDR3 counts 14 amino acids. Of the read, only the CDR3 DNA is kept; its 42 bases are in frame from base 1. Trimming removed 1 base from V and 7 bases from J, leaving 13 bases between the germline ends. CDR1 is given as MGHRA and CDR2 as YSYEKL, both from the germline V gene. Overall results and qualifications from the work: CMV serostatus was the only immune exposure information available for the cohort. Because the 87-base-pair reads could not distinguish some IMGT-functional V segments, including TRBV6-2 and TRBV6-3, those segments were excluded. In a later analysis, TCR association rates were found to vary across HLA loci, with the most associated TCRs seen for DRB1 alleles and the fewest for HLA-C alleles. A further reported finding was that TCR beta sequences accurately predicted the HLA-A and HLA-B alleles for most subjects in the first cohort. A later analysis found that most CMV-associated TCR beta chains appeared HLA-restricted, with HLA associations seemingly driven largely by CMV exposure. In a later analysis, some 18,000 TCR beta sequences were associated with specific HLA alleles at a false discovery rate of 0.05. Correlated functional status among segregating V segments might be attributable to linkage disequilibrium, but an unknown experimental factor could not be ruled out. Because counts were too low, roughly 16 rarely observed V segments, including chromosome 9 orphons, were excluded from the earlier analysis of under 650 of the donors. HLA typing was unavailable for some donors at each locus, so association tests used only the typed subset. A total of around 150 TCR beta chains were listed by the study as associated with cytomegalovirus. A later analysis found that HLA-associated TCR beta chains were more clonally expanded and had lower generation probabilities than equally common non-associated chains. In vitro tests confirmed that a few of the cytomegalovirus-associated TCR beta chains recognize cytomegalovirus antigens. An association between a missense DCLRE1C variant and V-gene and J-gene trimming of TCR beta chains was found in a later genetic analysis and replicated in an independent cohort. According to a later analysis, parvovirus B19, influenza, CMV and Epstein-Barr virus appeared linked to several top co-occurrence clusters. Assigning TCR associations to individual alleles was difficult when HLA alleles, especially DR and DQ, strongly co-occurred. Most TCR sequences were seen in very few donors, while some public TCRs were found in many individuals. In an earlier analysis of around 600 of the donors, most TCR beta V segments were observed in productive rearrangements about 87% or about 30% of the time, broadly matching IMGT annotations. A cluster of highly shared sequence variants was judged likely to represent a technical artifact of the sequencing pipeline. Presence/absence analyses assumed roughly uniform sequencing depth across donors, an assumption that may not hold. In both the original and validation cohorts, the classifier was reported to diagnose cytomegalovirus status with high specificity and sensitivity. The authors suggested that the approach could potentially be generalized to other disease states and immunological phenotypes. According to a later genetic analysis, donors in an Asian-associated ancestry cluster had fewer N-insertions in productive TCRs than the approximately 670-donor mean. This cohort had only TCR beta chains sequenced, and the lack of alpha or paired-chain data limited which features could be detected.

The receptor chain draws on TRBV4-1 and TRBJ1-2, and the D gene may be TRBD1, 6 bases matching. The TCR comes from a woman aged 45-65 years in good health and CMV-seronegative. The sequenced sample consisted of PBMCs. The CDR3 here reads CASSQVGQGSGYTF. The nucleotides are TGCGCCAGCAGCCAAGTGGGTCAGGGGAGTGGCTACACCTTC.